This record looks at one T cell receptor beta chain sequence and its context. This entry comes from a study of CD4 and CD8 cells across lung adenocarcinoma regions. Samples came from patients with localized non-small cell lung adenocarcinoma. MiXCR, applied by TCRdb to the PCR reads, yields one record per CDR3 protein. The data hold about 8,400 distinct CDR3 sequences, with roughly 52% observed a single time. This CDR3 region has 13 residues. Germline-derived CDR1 and CDR2 are MNHEY and SVGEGT. V shed 0 bases and J shed 8 bases, with 7 bases lying between them. The gene calls are TRBV6-2 or TRBV6-3 and TRBJ2-2; D unresolved. Sample: CD8+ T cells from the center of a lung tumor. This sequence was found in a female donor with lung adenocarcinoma. The CD4 and CD8 labels of this study may be unreliable. The chain's CDR3 is CASSYSGVGELFF. CDR3 DNA sequence: TGTGCCAGCAGTTACTCGGGTGTTGGGGAGCTGTTTTTT.